This TCR beta chain came from a study of chemoradiotherapy in HPV16-positive cancers. Between the trimmed V and J ends, which lost 6 bases and 6 bases, there was a span of 15 bases. Germline-derived CDR1 and CDR2 are KGHSH and LQKENI. This CDR3 is built from 13 residues. Assay used: immunoSEQ multiplex PCR; TCRdb lists only in-frame clones, some missing. Altogether around 62,000 clones are present, 85% to 90% being singletons, with the ten largest covering over 4%. The clonotype originates from a human donor with HPV-associated anogenital cancer. Sequenced material: blood, taken from a patient who underwent chemoradiotherapy. The rearrangement joins TRBV18 to TRBJ2-7; D not resolved. The CDR3 is CASSPPAVGEQYF. The CDR3 region has the DNA TGTGCCAGCTCCCCCCCGGCAGTTGGCGAGCAGTACTTC.